These T cell receptor beta chains were read from a single sample in a study of Tregs in tolerant kidney transplant recipients. Data came from immunoSEQ multiplex PCR; TCRdb stores just in-frame clones and leaves some out. The table shows about 16,000 clones, with around 60% occurring only once. These receptors' antigens are unknown. Source material: Tregs from blood cultured with allogeneic cells. These receptors were collected from a human donor in good health. The CDR3 runs from the conserved cysteine through the conserved F or W. The D gene is left open where the match is weak. A row's size may be missing; if present it is once, few, many or a size class.

abundance,d_gene,j_gene,v_gene,CDR3aa,CDR3nt
.,TRBD2,TRBJ2-3,TRBV4-1,CASSPPLGLAISTDTQYF,TGCGCCAGCAGCCCCCCCCTCGGACTAGCTATCAGCACAGATACGCAGTATTTT
few,TRBD1,TRBJ1-2,TRBV10-3,CAISTTGQIYGYTF,TGTGCCATCAGTACGACGGGACAGATCTATGGCTACACCTTC
.,.,TRBJ2-5,TRBV2,CASGHTDQETQYF,TGTGCCAGCGGACATACAGATCAAGAGACCCAGTACTTC
.,TRBD1,TRBJ2-3,TRBV7-9,CASSFGTGSADTQYF,TGTGCCAGCAGCTTCGGGACAGGGAGTGCAGATACGCAGTATTTT
.,.,TRBJ1-2,TRBV14,CASSPRVGYGYTF,TGTGCCAGCAGCCCAAGGGTCGGCTATGGCTACACCTTC
.,.,TRBJ2-1,TRBV27,CASKPWDDPYNEQFF,TGTGCCAGCAAACCGTGGGACGATCCCTACAATGAGCAGTTCTTC
medium-sized,.,TRBJ2-7,TRBV30,CAWSKGRSYEQYF,TGTGCCTGGAGTAAGGGGAGATCCTACGAGCAGTACTTC
.,.,TRBJ2-7,TRBV6-1,CASRGGPYEQYF,TGTGCCAGCAGGGGGGGACCCTACGAGCAGTACTTC
.,.,TRBJ1-3,TRBV30,CAWSKGRTGNTIYF,TGTGCCTGGAGTAAGGGAAGGACTGGAAACACCATATATTTT
.,.,TRBJ1-6,TRBV11-2,CASSLGNSPLHF,TGTGCCAGCAGCTTAGGGAATTCACCCCTCCACTTT
many,.,TRBJ1-4,TRBV5-5,CAAPGREGLFF,TGTGCCGCACCCGGGCGGGAAGGACTGTTTTTT
.,TRBD2,TRBJ2-3,TRBV11-3,CASSLGLAFTDTQYF,TGTGCCAGCAGCTTAGGACTAGCTTTCACAGATACGCAGTATTTT
.,.,TRBJ2-7,TRBV9,CASSVGLGGVYEQYF,TGTGCCAGCAGCGTAGGATTGGGAGGTGTCTACGAGCAGTACTTC
.,.,TRBJ1-2,TRBV9,CASSGAETYTF,TGTGCCAGCAGCGGGGCAGAAACCTACACCTTC
.,TRBD1,TRBJ1-6,TRBV6-5,CASTRTGNNSPLHF,TGTGCCAGCACTAGGACAGGGAATAATTCACCCCTCCACTTT
.,TRBD2,TRBJ2-2,TRBV5-6,CASSSIGTIPGELFF,TGTGCCAGCAGCAGTATAGGGACTATTCCCGGGGAGCTGTTTTTT
.,.,TRBJ2-7,TRBV11-2,CASSLWETYEQYF,TGTGCCAGCAGCTTATGGGAAACCTACGAGCAGTACTTC
medium-sized,TRBD1,TRBJ2-5,TRBV14,CASSPRQGAREETQYF,TGTGCCAGCAGCCCTCGACAGGGGGCGAGGGAAGAGACCCAGTACTTC
.,TRBD2,TRBJ2-1,TRBV7-9,CASRASGTYNEQFF,TGTGCCAGCAGAGCTAGCGGGACCTACAATGAGCAGTTCTTC
once,.,TRBJ2-7,TRBV7-2,CASSSEPVPIYEQYF,TGTGCCAGCAGCTCCGAGCCGGTCCCCATATACGAGCAGTACTTC
.,TRBD1,TRBJ2-3,TRBV18,CASSLLGDRADTQYF,TGTGCCAGCTCACTTCTTGGCGACAGGGCAGATACGCAGTATTTT
.,.,TRBJ2-3,TRBV5-4,CASSSAGGRGGPTGTDTQYF,TGTGCCAGCAGCTCCGCCGGTGGGAGGGGGGGCCCTACAGGGACAGATACGCAGTATTTT
.,.,TRBJ1-2,TRBV30,CAWSRQAGGYTF,TGTGCCTGGAGTCGGCAGGCTGGCGGCTACACCTTC
.,TRBD1,TRBJ2-7,TRBV10-2,CASRTGTGAYEQYF,TGCGCCAGCAGGACCGGGACAGGAGCCTACGAGCAGTACTTC
.,.,TRBJ2-2,TRBV11-2,CASSPYGGPNTGELFF,TGTGCCAGCAGCCCTTACGGGGGACCGAACACCGGGGAGCTGTTTTTT
.,TRBD1,TRBJ1-1,TRBV27,CASRNRGRGTEAFF,TGTGCCAGCAGGAACAGGGGGCGGGGGACTGAAGCTTTCTTT
.,TRBD1,TRBJ2-5,TRBV11-3,CASSLREGQGGETQYF,TGTGCCAGCAGCTTAAGGGAGGGACAGGGAGGAGAGACCCAGTACTTC
.,.,TRBJ1-4,TRBV6-5,CASSEVKKLFF,TGTGCCAGCAGTGAGGTAAAAAAACTGTTTTTT
.,.,TRBJ1-5,TRBV7-6,CASSLGSGFGSNQPQHF,TGTGCCAGCAGCTTAGGGTCAGGGTTCGGTAGCAATCAGCCCCAGCATTTT
many,.,TRBJ2-2,TRBV2,CASEIQRTLNTGELFF,TGTGCCAGCGAGATCCAAAGGACCCTGAACACCGGGGAGCTGTTTTTT
.,.,TRBJ2-3,TRBV18,CASSPRRSQKYF,TGTGCCAGCTCACCAAGACGGTCACAAAAGTATTTT
medium-sized,.,TRBJ2-7,TRBV10-3,CAIRKTRGGAIPSGSYEQYF,TGTGCCATCAGGAAGACTAGAGGGGGGGCTATACCGAGCGGCTCCTACGAGCAGTACTTC
.,TRBD1,TRBJ1-2,TRBV5-1,CASRTGTGNYGYTF,TGCGCCAGCAGGACAGGGACGGGAAACTATGGCTACACCTTC
.,TRBD2,TRBJ2-5,TRBV4-2,CASSQERTSRSETQYF,TGTGCCAGCAGCCAAGAAAGGACTAGCAGGAGTGAGACCCAGTACTTC
.,.,TRBJ1-1,TRBV6-5,CASSFDYTEAFF,TGTGCCAGCAGTTTCGACTACACTGAAGCTTTCTTT
.,.,TRBJ2-1,TRBV7-3,CASRSVSGGSYNEQFF,TGTGCCAGCAGATCCGTTTCCGGGGGCTCCTACAATGAGCAGTTCTTC
once,TRBD1,TRBJ2-1,TRBV5-1,CASSLRTGGLRSYNEQFF,TGCGCCAGCAGCTTGAGAACAGGGGGCTTGAGATCCTACAATGAGCAGTTCTTC
.,.,TRBJ2-3,TRBV5-6,CASSSGLRTDTQYF,TGTGCCAGCAGCTCGGGACTTCGCACAGATACGCAGTATTTT
medium-sized,TRBD2,TRBJ2-3,TRBV4-3,CASSKQRGSSGAGDTQYF,TGCGCCAGCAGCAAACAGAGGGGGTCTAGCGGGGCAGGGGATACGCAGTATTTT
.,TRBD1,TRBJ1-1,TRBV11-1,CASSLYGPRGPEAFF,TGTGCCAGCAGCCTCTACGGCCCCAGGGGGCCTGAAGCTTTCTTT
.,.,TRBJ1-6,TRBV6-6,CASSYGRLNSPLHF,TGTGCCAGCAGTTACGGGCGTCTCAATTCACCCCTCCACTTT